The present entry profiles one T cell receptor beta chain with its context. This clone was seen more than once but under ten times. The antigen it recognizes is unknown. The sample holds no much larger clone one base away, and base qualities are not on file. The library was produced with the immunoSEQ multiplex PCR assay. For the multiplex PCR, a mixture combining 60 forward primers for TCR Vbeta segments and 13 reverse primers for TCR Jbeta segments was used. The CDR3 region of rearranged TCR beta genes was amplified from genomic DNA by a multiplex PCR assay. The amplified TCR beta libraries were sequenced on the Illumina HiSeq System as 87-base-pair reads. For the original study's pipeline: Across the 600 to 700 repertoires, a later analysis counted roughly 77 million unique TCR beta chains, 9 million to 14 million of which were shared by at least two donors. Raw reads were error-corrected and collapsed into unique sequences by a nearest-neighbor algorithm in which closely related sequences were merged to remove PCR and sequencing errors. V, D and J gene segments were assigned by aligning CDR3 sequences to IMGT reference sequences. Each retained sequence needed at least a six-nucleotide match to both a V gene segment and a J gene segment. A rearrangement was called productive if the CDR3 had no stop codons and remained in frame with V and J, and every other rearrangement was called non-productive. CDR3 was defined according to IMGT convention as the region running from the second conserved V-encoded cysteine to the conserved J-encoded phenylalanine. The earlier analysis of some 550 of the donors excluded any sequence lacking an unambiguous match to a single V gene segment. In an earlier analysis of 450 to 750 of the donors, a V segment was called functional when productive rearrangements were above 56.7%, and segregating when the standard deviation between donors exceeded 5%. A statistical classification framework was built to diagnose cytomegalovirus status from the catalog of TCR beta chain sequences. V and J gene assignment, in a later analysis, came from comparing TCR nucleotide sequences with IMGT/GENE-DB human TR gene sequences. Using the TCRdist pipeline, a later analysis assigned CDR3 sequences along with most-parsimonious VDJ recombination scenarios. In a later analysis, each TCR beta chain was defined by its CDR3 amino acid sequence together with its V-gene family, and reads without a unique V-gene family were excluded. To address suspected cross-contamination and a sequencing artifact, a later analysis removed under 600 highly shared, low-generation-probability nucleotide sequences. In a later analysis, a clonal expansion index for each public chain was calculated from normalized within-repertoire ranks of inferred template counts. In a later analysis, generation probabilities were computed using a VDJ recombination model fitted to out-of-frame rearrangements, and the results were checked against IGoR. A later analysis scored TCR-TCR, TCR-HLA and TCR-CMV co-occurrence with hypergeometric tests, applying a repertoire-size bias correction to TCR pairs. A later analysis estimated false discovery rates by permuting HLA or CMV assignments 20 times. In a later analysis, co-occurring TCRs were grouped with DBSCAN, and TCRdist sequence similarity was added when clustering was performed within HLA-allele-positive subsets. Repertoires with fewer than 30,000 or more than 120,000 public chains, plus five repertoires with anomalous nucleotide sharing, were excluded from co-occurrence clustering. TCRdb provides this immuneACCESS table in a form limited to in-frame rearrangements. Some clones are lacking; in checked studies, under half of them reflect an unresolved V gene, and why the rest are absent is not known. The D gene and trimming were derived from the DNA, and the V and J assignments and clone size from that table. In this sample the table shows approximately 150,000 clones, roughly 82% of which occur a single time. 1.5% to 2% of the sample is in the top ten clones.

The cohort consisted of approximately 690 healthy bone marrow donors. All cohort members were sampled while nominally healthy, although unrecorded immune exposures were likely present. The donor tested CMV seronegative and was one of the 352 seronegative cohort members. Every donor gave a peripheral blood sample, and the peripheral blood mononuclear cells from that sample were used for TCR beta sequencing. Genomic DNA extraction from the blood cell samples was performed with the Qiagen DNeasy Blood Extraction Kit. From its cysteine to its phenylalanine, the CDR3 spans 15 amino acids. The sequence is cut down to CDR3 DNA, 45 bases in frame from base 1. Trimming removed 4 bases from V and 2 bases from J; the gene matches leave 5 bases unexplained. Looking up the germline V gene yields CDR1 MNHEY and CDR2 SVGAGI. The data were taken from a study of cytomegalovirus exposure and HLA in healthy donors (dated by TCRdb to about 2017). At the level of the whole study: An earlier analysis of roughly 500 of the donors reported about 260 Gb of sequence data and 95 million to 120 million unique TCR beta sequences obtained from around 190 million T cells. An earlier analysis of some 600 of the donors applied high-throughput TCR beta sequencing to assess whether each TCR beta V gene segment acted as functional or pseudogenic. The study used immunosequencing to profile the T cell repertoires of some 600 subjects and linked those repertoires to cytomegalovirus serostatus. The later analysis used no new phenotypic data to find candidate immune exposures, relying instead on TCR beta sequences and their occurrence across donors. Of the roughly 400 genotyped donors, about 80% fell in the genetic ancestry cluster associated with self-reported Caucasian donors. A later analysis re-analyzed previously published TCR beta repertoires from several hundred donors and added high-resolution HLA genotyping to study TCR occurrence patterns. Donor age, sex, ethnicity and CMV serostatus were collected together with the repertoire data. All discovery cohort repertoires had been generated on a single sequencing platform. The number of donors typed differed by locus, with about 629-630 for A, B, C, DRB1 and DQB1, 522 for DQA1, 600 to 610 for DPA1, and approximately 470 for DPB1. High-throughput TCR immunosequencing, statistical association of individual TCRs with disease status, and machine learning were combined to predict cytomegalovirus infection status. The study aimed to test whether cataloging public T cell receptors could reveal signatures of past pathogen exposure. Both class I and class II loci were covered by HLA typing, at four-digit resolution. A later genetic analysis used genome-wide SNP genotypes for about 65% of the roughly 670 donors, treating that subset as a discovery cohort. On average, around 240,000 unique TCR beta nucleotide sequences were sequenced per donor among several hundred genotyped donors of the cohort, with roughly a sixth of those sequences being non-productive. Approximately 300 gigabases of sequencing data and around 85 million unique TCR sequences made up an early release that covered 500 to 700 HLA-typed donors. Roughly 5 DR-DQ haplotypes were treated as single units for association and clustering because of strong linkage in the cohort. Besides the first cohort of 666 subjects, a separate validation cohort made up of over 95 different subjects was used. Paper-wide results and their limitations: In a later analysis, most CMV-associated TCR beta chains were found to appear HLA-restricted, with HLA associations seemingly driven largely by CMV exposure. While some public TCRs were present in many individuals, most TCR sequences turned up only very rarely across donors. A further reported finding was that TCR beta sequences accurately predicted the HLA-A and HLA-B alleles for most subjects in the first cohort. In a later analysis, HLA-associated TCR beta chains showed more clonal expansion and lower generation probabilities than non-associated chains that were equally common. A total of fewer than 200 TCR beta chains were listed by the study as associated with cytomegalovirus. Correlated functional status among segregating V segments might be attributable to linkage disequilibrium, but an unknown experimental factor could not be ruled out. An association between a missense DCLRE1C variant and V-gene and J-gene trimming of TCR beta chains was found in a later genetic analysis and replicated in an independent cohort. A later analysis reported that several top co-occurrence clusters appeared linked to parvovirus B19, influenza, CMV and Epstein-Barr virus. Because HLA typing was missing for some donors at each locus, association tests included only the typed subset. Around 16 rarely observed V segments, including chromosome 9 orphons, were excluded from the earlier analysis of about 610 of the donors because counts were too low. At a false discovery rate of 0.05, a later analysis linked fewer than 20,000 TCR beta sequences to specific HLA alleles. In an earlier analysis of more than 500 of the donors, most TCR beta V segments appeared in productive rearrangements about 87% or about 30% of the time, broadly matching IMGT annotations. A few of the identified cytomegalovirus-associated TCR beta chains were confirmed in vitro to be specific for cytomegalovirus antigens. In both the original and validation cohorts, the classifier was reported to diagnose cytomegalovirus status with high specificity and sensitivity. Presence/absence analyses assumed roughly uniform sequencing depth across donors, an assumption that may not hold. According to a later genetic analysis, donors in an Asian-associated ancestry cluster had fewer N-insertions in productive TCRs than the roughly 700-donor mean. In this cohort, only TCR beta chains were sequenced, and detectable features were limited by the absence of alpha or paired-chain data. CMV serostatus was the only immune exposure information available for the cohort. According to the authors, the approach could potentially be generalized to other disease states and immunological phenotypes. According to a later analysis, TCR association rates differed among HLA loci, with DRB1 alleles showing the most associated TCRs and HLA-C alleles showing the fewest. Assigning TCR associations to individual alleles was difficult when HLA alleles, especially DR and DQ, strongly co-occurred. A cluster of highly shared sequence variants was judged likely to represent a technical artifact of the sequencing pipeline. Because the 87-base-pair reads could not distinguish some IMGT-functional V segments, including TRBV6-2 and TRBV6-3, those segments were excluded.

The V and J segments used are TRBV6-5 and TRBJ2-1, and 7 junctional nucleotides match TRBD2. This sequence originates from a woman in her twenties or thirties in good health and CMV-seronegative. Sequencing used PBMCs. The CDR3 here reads CASSWREGTYNEQFF. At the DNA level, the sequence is TGTGCCAGCAGTTGGAGGGAGGGTACCTACAATGAGCAGTTCTTC.